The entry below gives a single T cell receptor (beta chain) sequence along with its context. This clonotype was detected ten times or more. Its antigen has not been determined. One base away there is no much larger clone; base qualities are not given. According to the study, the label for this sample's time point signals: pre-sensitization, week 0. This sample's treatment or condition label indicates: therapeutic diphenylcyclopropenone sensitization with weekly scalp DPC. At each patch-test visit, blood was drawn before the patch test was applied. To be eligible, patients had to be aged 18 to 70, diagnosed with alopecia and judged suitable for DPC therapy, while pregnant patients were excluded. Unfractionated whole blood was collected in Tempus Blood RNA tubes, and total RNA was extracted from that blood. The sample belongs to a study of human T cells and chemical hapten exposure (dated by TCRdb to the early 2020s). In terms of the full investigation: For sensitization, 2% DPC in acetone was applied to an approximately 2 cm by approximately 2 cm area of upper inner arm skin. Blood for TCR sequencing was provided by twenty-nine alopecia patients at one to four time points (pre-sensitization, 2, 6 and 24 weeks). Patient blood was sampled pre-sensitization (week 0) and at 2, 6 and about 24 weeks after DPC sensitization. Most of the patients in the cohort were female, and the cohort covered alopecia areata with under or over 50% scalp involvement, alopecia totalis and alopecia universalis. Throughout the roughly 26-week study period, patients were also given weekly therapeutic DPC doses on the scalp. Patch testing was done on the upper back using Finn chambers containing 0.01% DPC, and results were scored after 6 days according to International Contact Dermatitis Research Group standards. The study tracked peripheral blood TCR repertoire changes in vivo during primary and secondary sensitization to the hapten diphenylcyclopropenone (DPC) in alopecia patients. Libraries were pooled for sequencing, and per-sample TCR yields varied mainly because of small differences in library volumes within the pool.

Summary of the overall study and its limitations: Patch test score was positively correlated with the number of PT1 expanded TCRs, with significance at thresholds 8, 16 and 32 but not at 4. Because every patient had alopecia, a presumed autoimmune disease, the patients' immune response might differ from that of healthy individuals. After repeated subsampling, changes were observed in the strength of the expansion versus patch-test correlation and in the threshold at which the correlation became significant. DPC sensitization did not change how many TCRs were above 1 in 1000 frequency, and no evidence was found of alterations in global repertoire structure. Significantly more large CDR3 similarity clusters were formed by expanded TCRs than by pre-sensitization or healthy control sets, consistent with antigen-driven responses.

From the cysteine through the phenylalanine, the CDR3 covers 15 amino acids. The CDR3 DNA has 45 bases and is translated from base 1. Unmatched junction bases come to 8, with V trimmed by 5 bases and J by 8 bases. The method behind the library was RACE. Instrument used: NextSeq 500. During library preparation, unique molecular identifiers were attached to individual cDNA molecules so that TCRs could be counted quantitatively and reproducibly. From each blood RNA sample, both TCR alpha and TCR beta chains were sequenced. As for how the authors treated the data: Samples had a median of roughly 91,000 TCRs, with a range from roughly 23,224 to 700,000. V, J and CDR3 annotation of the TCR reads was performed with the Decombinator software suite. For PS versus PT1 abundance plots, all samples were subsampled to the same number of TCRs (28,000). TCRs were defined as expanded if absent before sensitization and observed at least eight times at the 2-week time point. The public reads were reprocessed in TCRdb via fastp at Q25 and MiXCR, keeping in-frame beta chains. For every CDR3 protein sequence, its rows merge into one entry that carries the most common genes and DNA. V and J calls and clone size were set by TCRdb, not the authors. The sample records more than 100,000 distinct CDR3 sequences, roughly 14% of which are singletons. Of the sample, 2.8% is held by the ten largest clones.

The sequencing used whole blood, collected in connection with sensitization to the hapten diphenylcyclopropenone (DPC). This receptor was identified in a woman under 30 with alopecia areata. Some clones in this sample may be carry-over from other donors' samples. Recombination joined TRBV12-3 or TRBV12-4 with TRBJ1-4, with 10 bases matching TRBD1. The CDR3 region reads CASSTRTGGGEKLFF. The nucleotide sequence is TGTGCCAGCAGTACCCGGACAGGGGGGGGAGAAAAACTGTTTTTT.